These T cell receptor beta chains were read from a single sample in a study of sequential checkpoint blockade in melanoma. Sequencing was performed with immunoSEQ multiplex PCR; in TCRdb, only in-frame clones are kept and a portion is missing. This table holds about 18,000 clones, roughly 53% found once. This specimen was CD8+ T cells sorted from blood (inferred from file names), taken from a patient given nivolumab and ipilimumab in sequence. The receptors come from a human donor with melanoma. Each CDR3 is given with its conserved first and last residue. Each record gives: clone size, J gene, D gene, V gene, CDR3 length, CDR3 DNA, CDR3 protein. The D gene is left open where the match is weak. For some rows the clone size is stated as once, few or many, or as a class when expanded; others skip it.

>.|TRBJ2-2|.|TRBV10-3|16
TGTGCCATCAGTGACTCGCCCCCAGAGAACACCGGGGAGCTGTTTTTT
CAISDSPPENTGELFF
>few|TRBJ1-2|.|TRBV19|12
TGTGCCAGCGCCGGAGGCCCTTATGGCTACACCTTC
CASAGGPYGYTF
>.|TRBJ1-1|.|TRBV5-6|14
TGTGCCAGCAGCTTGGGGGGGGGTTGGACTGAAGCTTTCTTT
CASSLGGGWTEAFF
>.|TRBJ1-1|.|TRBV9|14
TGTGCCAGCAGCGTAGCCGCAGGGGAGACTGAAGCTTTCTTT
CASSVAAGETEAFF
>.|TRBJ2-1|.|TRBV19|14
TGTGCCAGTGATAACGGTGGTTCCTACAATGAGCAGTTCTTC
CASDNGGSYNEQFF
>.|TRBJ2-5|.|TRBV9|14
TGTGCCAGCAGCGAGGGGCTACCACAAGAGACCCAGTACTTC
CASSEGLPQETQYF
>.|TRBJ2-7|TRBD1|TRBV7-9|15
TGTGCCAGCAGCTCCCGGGACAGGGAGACCTACGAGCAGTACTTC
CASSSRDRETYEQYF
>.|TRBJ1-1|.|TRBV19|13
TGTGCCAGTAGTATATCGGGAAGCACTGAAGCTTTCTTT
CASSISGSTEAFF
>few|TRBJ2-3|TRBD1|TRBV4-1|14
TGCGCCAGCAGCCAATCTACAGGGGCAGATACGCAGTATTTT
CASSQSTGADTQYF
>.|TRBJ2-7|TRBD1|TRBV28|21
TGTGCCAGCAGGGGACATGGCCGACTTTCGACAGGGAGTTTCAGCTCCTACGAGCAGTACTTC
CASRGHGRLSTGSFSSYEQYF
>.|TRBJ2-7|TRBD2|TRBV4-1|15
TGCGCCAGCAGCCAAGAGGGACTAGCGGGAGACGAGCAGTACTTC
CASSQEGLAGDEQYF
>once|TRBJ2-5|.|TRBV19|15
TGTGCCAGTAGTTCGAGACAGGTTTCCCAAGAGACCCAGTACTTC
CASSSRQVSQETQYF
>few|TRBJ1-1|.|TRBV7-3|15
TGTGCCAGCAGCCCCCGGAGGGGCGTAGGCACTGAAGCTTTCTTT
CASSPRRGVGTEAFF
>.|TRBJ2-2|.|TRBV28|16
TGTGCCAGCAGTTATGCATGGGGCGCGGACACCGGGGAGCTGTTTTTT
CASSYAWGADTGELFF
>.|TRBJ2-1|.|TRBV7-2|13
TGTGCCAGCAGCTTACGCAGGGGTAGTGAGCAGTTCTTC
CASSLRRGSEQFF
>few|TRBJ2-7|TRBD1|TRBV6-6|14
TGTGCCAGTGGCCTACTGACAGGGGCCTACGAGCAGTACTTC
CASGLLTGAYEQYF
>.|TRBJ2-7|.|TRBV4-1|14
TGCGCCAGCAGCCAAAAGACTGGGGGCCTTGAGCAGTACTTC
CASSQKTGGLEQYF
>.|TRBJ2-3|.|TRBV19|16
TGTGCCAGTAGAACAGGTACAGCCTGGGACACAGATACGCAGTATTTT
CASRTGTAWDTDTQYF
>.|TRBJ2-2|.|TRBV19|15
TGTGCCAGTAGTATTGTCCAGTTTACAACCGGGGAGCTGTTTTTT
CASSIVQFTTGELFF
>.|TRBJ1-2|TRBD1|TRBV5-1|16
TGCGCCAGCAGCTTGGACCGGGGACAGGGGTTGCGCGGCTACACCTTC
CASSLDRGQGLRGYTF
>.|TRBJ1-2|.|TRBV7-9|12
TGTGCCAGCAGCTTAGGTAAAACAGTCTACACCTTC
CASSLGKTVYTF
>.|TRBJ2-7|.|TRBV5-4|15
TGTGCCAGCAGCTTGGGGCCGGAGGGTCCCTACGAGCAGTACTTC
CASSLGPEGPYEQYF
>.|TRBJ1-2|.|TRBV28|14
TGTGCCAGCAGTTTACTGGACAGTAACTATGGCTACACCTTC
CASSLLDSNYGYTF
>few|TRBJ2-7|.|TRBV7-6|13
TGTGCCAGCAGCTCCGGCCCTGCGAGGGAGCAGTACTTC
CASSSGPAREQYF
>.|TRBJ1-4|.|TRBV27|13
TGTGCCAGCAGTCCTACGTTCTATGAAAAACTGTTTTTT
CASSPTFYEKLFF